This T cell receptor beta chain was sequenced during a study of cytotoxic CD8 clonotypes in ibrutinib-treated CLL. Study observations and caveats: The study sampled sustained-remission and progressing patients at different times. Clonality increased at ibrutinib response and stayed stable in sustained remission. At progression, however, it fell back toward baseline.

This clone was seen only once. The antigen remains undetermined. This CDR3 contains 16 residues. Germline V gene data show CDR1 as MNHNS and CDR2 as SASEGT. The ends lost 1 base at V and 6 bases at J; junction bases unmatched: 8. Clones were sequenced by immunoSEQ multiplex PCR, and TCRdb holds only the in-frame ones, with some missing. The sample lists around 300,000 clones; about 80% were seen once. The starting material was PBMCs, obtained before ibrutinib treatment. The V call is TRBV6-1, the J call TRBJ2-3, with 9 bases fitting TRBD2. The receptor comes from a human donor with chronic lymphocytic leukemia. The DNA for the CDR3 is TGTGCCAGCAGTGAAGATAGTAGCGGGAGTTTTGATACGCAGTATTTT. As protein: CASSEDSSGSFDTQYF.